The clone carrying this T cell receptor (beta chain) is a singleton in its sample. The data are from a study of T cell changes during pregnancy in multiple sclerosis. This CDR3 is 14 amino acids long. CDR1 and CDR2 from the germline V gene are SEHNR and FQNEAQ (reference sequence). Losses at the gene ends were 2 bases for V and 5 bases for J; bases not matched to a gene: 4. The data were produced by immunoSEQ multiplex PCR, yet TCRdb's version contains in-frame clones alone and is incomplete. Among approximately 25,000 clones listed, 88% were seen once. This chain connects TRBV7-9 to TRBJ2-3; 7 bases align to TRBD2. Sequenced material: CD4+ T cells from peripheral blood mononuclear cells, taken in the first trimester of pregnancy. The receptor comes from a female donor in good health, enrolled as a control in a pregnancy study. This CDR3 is CASSLTGGRDTQYF. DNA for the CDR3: TGTGCCAGCAGCTTAACGGGAGGTAGAGATACGCAGTATTTT.